The clone carrying this T cell receptor (beta chain) was picked up a small number of times. The target antigen is unknown. CD4+ T cells that had been cultured provided DNA sequenced with the Oncomine TCR Beta short-read assay. TCRdb ran MiXCR on the PCR reads and lists one entry per CDR3 protein. The table has 20,000 to 25,000 distinct CDR3 sequences, about 40% seen once. The sample comes from a study of vaccination and CD4 T cells after COVID-19. The CDR3 consists of 16 residues. Trimming pared 7 bases from V and 6 bases from J, leaving 24 bases between. CDR1 MNHNS and CDR2 SASEGT come from the germline V gene. This sample's treatment: roughly ten-day PBMC culture with coronavirus spike peptide pools or control peptides (ViraFEST assay). The authors cultured two million PBMCs per well with 10 IU/ml IL-2 and 8 to 10 ug/ml peptide pools.

The chain uses TRBV6-1 and TRBJ1-1; TRBD1 might be the D (5 bases). The receptor was isolated from a human donor who had recovered from COVID-19. The sequenced sample was CD4+ T cells from blood, cultured in vitro, obtained before SARS-CoV-2 vaccination. The CDR3 here is CASIPPGVGREAEAFF. Here the CDR3 DNA reads TGTGCCAGCATACCCCCGGGGGTGGGGCGGGAAGCTGAAGCTTTCTTT.